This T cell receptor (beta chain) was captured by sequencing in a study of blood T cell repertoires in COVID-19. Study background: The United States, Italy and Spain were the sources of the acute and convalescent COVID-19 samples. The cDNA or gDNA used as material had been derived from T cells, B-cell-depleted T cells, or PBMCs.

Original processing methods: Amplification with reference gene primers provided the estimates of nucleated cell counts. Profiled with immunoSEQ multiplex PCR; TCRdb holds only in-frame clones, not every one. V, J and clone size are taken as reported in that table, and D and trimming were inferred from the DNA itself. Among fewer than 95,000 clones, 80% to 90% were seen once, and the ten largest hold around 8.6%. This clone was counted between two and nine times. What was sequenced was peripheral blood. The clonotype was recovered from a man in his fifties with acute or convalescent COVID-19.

In nucleotides, the CDR3 is TGTGCCAGTAGTATTGGACAGCATAGCAATCAGCCCCAGCATTTT. Its translation is CASSIGQHSNQPQHF. The rearrangement uses TRBV19 and TRBJ1-5, with D maybe TRBD1 (6 bases). Germline-derived CDR1 and CDR2 are LNHDA and SQIVND (reference sequence). V was trimmed by 3 bases and J by 0 bases, leaving 9 bases between them. The CDR3 length is 15 residues.